This T cell receptor beta chain was sequenced during a study of blood T cells in healthy people across ages. This clonotype was picked up a small number of times. Then a second PCR, running about 6 to 12 cycles, was carried out with a sample-barcoded 5' primer and a J-beta primer mix. Each CDR3 protein is one row after TCRdb ran MiXCR on the 5' RACE reads. Here the sample spans about 1,800,000 distinct CDR3 sequences, about 30% being singletons. The CDR3 loop spans 15 amino acids. Germline values: CDR1 MNHEY, CDR2 SVGAGI. V shed 5 bases and J shed 1 base, with 13 bases lying between them. This clonotype originated in a woman in her 30s in good health. The chain employs TRBV6-5 and TRBJ2-3; D is possibly TRBD1 or TRBD2 (5 bases each). The specimen was blood. The CDR3 sequence is CASSPGTVRTDTQYF. For the CDR3, the DNA is TGTGCCAGCAGTCCCGGGACGGTACGCACAGATACGCAGTATTTT.